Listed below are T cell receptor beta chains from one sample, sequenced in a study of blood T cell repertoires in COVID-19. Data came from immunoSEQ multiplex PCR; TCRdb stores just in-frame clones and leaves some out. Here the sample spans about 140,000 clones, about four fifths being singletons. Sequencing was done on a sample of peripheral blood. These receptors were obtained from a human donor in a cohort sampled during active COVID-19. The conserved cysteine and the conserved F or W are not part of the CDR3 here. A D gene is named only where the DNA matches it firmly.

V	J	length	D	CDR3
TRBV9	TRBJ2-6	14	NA	ASSVGGGSGANVLT
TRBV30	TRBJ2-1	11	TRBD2	AWGALAGYGQF
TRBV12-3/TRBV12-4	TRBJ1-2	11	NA	ASSPTWGDGYT
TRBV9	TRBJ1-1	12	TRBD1	ASSADRLNTEAF
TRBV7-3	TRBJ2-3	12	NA	ASSLSGVKDTQY
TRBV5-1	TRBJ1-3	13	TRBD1	ASSLGDRSGNTIY
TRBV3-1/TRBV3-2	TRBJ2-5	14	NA	ASSHRHKPNQETQY
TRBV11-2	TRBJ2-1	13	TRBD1	ASSLRTGAYNEQF
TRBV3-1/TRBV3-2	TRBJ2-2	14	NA	ASSQEMGLFVGELF
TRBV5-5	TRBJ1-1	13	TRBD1	ASSLVTGGDTEAF
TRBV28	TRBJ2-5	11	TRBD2	ASSLDGEGTQY
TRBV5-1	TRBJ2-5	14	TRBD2	ASSLGLAGTQETQY
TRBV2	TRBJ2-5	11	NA	ASNPQGGETQY
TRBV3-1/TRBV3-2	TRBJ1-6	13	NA	ASSHGTGHWSPLH
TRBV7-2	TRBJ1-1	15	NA	ASSIRGGNGWNTEAF
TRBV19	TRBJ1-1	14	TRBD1	ASQGTLTGGAGAAF
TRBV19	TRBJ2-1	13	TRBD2	ASSMGSGIYNEQF
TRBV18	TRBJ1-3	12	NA	ASSLGTEGNTIY
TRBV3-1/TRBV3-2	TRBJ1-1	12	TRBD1	ASSPGGRDTEAF
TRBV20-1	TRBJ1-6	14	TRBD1	SASSHPGQDNSPLH
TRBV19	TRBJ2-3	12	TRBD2	ASSIGTSRDTQY
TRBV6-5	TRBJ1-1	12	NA	ASSYSAGRTEAF
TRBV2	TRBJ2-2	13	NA	ASSGRTSNTGELF
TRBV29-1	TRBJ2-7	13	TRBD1	SVEVRQGAPYEQY
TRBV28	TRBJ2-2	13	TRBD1	ASSMGQGAPGELF
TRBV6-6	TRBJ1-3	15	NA	ASSPGVDIFGGNTIY
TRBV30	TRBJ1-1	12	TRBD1	AWRIQGAVGEAF
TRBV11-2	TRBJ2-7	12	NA	ASSLEDYVFVQY
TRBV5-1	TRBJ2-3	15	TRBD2	ASSPGRRGGGADTQY